Shown below are 2 T cell receptor beta chains from a single sample sequenced in a study of shared clonotypes between healthy human individuals. Profiling relied on immunoSEQ multiplex PCR, and the TCRdb table lists in-frame clones only, not all of them. The sample contains millions of clones, around 96% of which appear only once. Naive CD8 cells lacked CD45RO and underwent positive selection for CCR7, leaving out terminally differentiated effector memory CD45RA+ cells. Material: naive CD8+ T cells sorted from blood. These receptors all stem from a man younger than 35 in good health.

The genes are TRBV6-4 and TRBJ1-4; D is unresolved. Germline V gene lookup returns CDR1 MRHNA and CDR2 SNTAGT. The CDR3 has 13 amino acids. The V end lost 5 bases, the J end lost 8 bases, and 12 bases lay between the germline ends. The CDR3 nucleotides read TGTGCCAGCAGTCCCGAGCTTGGGGAAAAACTGTTTTTT. It yields the protein CASSPELGEKLFF.

V is TRBV15 and J is TRBJ1-2; 7 bases line up with TRBD1. Losses at the gene ends were 0 bases for V and 8 bases for J; bases not matched to a gene: 12. From germline, CDR1 is LNHNV and CDR2 YYDKDF (reference sequence). There are 16 residues in the CDR3. CDR3 sequence (DNA): TGTGCCACCAGCAGAGATCGGGGGACAGCCCTATCCGGCTACACCTTC. Translated: CATSRDRGTALSGYTF.